This T cell receptor beta chain was recovered during a study of blood T cell repertoires in COVID-19. CDR3 length equals 14 residues. The germline CDR1 and CDR2 sequences are KGHSH and LQKENI. V gave up 5 bases and J gave up 8 bases, with 18 bases separating them. Repertoires were generated with immunoSEQ multiplex PCR, while TCRdb's copy carries only in-frame clones and drops some. Here the sample spans 95,000 to 100,000 clones, roughly nine tenths being singletons. This receptor was obtained from a man aged 45-65 years with acute or convalescent COVID-19. The gene calls are TRBV18 and TRBJ1-2, with a possible D match to TRBD1 (5 bases). Sequences were obtained from peripheral blood. The CDR3 protein is CASSFQDSLGGYTF. CDR3 nucleotide sequence: TGTGCCAGCTCATTCCAAGACAGTCTAGGGGGCTACACCTTC.